The present T cell receptor (beta chain) was sequenced within a study of monozygotic twins with inflammatory bowel disease. Template switching appended UMIs that held a 6-nucleotide sample barcode. Following a re-call of the 5' RACE reads, TCRdb has one entry per CDR3 protein and lacks DNA. The table counts 150,000 to 200,000 distinct CDR3 sequences; approximately 2.5% lies in the top ten. Germline loops: CDR1 DFQATT, CDR2 SNEGSKA (reference sequence). This CDR3 comprises 14 residues. The receptor was derived from a human donor with ulcerative colitis or Crohn's disease, or a healthy co-twin of an affected twin (not recorded which). The chain uses TRBV20-1 and TRBJ2-2; the D call from TCRdb, TRBD1, cannot be confirmed without DNA. The sample taken for sequencing was blood. CDR3 sequence: CSARPTSGVRELFF.